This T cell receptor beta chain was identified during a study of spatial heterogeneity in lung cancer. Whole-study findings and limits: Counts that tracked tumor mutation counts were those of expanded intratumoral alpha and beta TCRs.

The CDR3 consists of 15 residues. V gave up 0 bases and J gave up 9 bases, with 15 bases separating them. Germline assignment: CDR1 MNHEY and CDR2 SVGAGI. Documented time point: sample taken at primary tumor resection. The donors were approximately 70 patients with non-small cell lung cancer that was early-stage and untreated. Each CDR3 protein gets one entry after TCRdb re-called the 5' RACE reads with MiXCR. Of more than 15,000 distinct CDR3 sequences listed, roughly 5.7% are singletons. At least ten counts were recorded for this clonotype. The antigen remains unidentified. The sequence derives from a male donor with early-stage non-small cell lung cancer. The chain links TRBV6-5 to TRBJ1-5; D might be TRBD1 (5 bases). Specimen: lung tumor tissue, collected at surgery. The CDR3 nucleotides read TGTGCCAGCAGTTACTCGTCCGGGGGTGTGTGGCCCCAGCATTTT. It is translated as CASSYSSGGVWPQHF.